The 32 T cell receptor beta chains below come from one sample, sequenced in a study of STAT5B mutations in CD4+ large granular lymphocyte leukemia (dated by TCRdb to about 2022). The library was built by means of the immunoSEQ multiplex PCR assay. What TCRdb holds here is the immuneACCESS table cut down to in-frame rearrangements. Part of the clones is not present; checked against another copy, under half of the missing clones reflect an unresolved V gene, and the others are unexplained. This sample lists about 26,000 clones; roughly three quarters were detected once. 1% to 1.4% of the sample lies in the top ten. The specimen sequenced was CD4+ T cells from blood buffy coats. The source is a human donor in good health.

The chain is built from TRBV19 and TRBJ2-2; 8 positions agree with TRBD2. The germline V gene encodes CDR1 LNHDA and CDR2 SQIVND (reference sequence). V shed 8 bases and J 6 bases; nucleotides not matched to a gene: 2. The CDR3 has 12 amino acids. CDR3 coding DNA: TGTGCCAGTTCACTAGCGGCCGGGGAGCTGTTTTTT. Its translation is CASSLAAGELFF. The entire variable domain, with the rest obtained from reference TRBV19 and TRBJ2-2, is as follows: DGGITQSPKYLFRKEGQNVTLSCEQNLNHDAMYWYRQDPGQGLRLIYYSQIVNDFQKGDIAEGYSVSREKKESFPLTVTSAQKNPTAFYLCASSLAAGELFFGEGSRLTVL.

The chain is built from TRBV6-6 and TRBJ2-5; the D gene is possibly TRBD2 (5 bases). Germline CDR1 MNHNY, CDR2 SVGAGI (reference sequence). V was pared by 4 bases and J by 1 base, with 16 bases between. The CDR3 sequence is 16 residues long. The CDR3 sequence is CASSFRTGSVQETQYF. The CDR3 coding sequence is TGTGCCAGCAGTTTTCGGACGGGATCCGTCCAAGAGACCCAGTACTTC.

DNA for the CDR3: TGTGCCAGCAGCTTCCACGCCGGTCACTATGGCTACACCTTC. Translation gives CASSFHAGHYGYTF. The chain carries TRBV5-6 and TRBJ1-2; no definite D call. Per the germline V gene, CDR1 is SGHDT and CDR2 is YYEEEE. Trimming pared 2 bases from V and 3 bases from J, leaving 11 bases between. This CDR3 has 14 amino acids.

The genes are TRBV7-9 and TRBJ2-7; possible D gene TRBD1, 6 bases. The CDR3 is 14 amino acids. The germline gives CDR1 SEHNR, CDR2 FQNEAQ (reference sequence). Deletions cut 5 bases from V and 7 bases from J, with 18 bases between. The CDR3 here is CASSPDSGRGEQYF. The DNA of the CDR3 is TGTGCCAGCAGCCCCGACTCCGGTAGGGGGGAGCAGTACTTC.

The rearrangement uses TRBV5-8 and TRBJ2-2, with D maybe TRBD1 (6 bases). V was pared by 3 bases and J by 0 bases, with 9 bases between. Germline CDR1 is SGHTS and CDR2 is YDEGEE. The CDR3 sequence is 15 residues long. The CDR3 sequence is CASSSGQPNTGELFF. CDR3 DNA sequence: TGTGCCAGCAGCTCTGGACAGCCGAACACCGGGGAGCTGTTTTTT.

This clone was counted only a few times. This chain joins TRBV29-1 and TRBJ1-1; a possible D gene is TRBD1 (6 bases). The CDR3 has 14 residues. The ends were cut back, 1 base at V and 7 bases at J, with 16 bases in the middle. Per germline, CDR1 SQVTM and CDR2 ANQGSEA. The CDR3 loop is CSVEGPGETNEAFF. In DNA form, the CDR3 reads TGCAGCGTTGAAGGCCCAGGGGAGACGAATGAAGCTTTCTTT.

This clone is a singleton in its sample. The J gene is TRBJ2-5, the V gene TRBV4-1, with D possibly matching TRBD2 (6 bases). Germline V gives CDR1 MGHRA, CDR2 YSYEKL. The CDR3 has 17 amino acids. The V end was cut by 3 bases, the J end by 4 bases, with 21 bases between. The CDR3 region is CASSHPKGLAVPETQYF. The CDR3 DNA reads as TGCGCCAGCAGCCACCCAAAGGGATTAGCGGTCCCAGAGACCCAGTACTTC.

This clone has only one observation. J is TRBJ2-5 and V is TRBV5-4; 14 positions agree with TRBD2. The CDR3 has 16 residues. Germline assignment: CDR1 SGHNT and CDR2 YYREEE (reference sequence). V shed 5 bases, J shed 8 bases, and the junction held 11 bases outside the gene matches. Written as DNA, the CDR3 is TGTGCCAGCAGGGCAGGGACTAGCGGGGGCGATCTTACCCAGTACTTC. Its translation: CASRAGTSGGDLTQYF.

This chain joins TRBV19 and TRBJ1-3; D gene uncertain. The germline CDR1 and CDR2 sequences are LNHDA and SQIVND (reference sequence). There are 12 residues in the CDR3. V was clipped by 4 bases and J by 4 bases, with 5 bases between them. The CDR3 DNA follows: TGTGCCAGTAGTACCAGCGGAAACACCATATATTTT. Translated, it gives CASSTSGNTIYF.

CDR3 nucleotides: TGTGCCAGCAGTTTACTAGACAGCCCAAACTCGGGCTACACCTTC. Protein: CASSLLDSPNSGYTF. J is TRBJ1-2 and V is TRBV28; D perhaps matches TRBD1 (5 bases). The CDR3 loop spans 15 amino acids. V shed 2 bases and J shed 8 bases, with 18 bases lying between them. Germline V gives CDR1 MDHEN, CDR2 SYDVKM.

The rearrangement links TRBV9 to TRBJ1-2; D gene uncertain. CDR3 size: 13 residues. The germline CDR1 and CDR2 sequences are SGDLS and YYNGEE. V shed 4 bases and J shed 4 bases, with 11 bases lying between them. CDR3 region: CASSPGSFYGYTF. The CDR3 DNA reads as TGTGCCAGCAGCCCGGGTAGCTTCTATGGCTACACCTTC.

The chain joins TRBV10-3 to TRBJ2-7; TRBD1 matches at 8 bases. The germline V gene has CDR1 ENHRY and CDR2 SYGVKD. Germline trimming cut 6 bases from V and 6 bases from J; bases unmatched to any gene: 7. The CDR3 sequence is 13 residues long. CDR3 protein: CAISRTGIGEQYV. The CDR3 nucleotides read TGTGCCATCAGCCGGACAGGGATCGGCGAGCAGTACGTC.

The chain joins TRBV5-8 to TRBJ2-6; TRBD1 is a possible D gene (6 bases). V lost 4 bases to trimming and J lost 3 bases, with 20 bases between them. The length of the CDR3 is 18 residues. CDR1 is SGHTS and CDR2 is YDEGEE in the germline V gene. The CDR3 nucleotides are TGTGCCAGCAGCGGGGTTACCGGGACACTATATGGGGCCAACGTCCTGACTTTC. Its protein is CASSGVTGTLYGANVLTF.

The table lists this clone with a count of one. The DNA for the CDR3 is TGTGCCAGCAGTCCGGGACTCGATTTCTCCTACGAGCAGTACGTC. As protein: CASSPGLDFSYEQYV. The chain combines TRBV6-6 with TRBJ2-7, with D maybe TRBD2 (6 bases). Trimming removed 5 bases from V and 0 bases from J, with 14 bases in between. The CDR3 is 15 amino acids. The germline V gene encodes CDR1 MNHNY and CDR2 SVGAGI (reference sequence).

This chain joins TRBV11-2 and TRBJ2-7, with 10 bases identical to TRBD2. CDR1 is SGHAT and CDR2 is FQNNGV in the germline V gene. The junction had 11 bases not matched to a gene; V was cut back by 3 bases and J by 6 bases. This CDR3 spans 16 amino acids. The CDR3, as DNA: TGTGCCAGCAGCTTTCCCGAAGCGGGAGGGCCACTCGAGCAGTACTTC. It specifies CASSFPEAGGPLEQYF.

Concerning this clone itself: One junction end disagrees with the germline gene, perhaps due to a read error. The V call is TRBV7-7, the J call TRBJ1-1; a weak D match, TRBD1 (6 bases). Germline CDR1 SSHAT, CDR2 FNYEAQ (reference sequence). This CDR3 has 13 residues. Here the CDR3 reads CASSLDSYTEAFF. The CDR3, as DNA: TGTGCTAGCAGCCTGGACAGCTACACTGAAGCTTTCTTT. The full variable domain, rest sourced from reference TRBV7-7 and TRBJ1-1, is GAGVSQSPRYKVTKRGQDVTLRCDPISSHATLYWYQQALGQGPEFLTYFNYEAQPDKSGLPSDRFSAERPEGSISTLTIQRTEQRDSAMYRCASSLDSYTEAFFGQGTRLTVV.

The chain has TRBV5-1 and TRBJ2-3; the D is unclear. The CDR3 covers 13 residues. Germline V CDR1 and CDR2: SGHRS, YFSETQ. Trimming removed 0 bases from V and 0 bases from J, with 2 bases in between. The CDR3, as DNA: TGCGCCAGCAGCTTGGCAAGCACAGATACGCAGTATTTT. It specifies CASSLASTDTQYF.

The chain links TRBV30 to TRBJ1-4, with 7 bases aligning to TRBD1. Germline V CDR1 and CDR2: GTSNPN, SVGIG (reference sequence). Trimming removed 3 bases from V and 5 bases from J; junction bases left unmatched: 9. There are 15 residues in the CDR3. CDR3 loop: CAWSQTGEGNEKLFF. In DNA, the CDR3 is TGTGCCTGGAGCCAAACAGGGGAAGGGAATGAAAAACTGTTTTTT.

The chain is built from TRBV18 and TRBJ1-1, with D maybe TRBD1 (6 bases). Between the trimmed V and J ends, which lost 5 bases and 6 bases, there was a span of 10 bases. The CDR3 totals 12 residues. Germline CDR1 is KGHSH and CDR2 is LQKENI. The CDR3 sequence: CASSSEGAEAFF. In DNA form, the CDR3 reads TGTGCCAGCTCATCAGAGGGGGCTGAAGCTTTCTTT.

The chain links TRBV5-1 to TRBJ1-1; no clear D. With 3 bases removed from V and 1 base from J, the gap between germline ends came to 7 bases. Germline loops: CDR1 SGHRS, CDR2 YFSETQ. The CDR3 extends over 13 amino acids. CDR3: CASSYTSNTEAFF. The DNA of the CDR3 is TGCGCCAGCAGCTATACTTCGAACACTGAAGCTTTCTTT.

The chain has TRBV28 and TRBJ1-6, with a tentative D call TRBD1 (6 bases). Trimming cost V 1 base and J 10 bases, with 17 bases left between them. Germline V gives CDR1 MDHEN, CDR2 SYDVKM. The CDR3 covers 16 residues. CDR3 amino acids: CASSLLETGALSPLHF. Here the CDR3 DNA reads TGTGCCAGCAGTTTATTAGAGACAGGAGCACTATCACCCCTCCACTTT. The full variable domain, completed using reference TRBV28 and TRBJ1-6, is DVKVTQSSRYLVKRTGEKVFLECVQDMDHENMFWYRQDPGLGLRLIYFSYDVKMKEKGDIPEGYSVSREKKERFSLILESASTNQTSMYLCASSLLETGALSPLHFGNGTRLTVT.

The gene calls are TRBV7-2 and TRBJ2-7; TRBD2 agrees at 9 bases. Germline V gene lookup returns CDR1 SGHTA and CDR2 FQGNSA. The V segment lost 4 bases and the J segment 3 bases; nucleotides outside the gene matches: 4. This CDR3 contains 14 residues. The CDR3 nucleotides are TGTGCCAGCAGCTCGCAAGCGGGAGGCTACGAGCAGTACTTC. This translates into CASSSQAGGYEQYF.

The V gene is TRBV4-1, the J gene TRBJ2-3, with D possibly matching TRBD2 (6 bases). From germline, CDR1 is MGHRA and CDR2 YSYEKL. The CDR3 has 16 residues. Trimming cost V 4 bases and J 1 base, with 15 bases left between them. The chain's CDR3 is CASSPSSVPGTDTQYF. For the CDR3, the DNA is TGCGCCAGCAGCCCCTCTAGCGTACCAGGCACAGATACGCAGTATTTT.

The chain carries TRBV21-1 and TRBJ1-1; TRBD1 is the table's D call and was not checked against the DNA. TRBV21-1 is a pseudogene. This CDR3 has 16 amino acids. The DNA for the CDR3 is TGTGCCAGCCAAAAAGGGGTCCCTCCCGGGAACACTGAAGCTTTCTTT. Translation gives CASQKGVPPGNTEAFF.

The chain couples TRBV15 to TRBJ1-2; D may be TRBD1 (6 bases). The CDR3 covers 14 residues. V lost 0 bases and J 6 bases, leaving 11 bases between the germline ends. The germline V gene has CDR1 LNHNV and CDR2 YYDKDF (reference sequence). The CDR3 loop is CATSRESGGNGYTF. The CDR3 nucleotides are TGTGCCACCAGCAGAGAATCCGGGGGCAATGGCTACACCTTC.

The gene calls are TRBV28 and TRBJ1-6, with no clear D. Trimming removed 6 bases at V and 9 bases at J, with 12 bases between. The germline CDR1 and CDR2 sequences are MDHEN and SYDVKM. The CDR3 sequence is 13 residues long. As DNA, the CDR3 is TGTGCCAGCAGCCCACTAACAGTTTCACCCCTCCACTTT. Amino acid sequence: CASSPLTVSPLHF.

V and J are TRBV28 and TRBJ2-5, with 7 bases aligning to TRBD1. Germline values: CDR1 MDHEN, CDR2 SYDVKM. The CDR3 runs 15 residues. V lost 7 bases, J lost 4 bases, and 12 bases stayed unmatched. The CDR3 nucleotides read TGTGCCAGCACCGCCGGGACAGTGAGGGGAGAGACCCAGTACTTC. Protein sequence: CASTAGTVRGETQYF. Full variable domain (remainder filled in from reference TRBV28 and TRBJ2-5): DVKVTQSSRYLVKRTGEKVFLECVQDMDHENMFWYRQDPGLGLRLIYFSYDVKMKEKGDIPEGYSVSREKKERFSLILESASTNQTSMYLCASTAGTVRGETQYFGPGTRLLVL.

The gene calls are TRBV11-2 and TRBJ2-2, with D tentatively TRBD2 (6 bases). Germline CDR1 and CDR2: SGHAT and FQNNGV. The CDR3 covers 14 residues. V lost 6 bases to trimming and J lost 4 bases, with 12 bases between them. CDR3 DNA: TGTGCCAGCAGATCCAGCGGGCCCACCGGGGAGCTGTTTTTT. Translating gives CASRSSGPTGELFF.

The CDR3: CAISQGPRTEAFF. The CDR3 DNA is TGTGCCATCAGCCAGGGGCCTAGGACTGAAGCTTTCTTT. The gene calls are TRBV10-3 and TRBJ1-1; tentative D call: TRBD1 (6 bases). The CDR3 is 13 residues long. The germline V gene encodes CDR1 ENHRY and CDR2 SYGVKD. Trimming pared 6 bases from V and 5 bases from J, leaving 13 bases between.

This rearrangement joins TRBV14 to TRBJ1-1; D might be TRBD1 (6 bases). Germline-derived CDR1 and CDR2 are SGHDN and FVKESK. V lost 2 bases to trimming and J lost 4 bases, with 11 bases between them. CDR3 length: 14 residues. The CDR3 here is CASSQPWTVTEAFF. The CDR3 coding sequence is TGTGCCAGCAGCCAACCTTGGACAGTCACTGAAGCTTTCTTT.

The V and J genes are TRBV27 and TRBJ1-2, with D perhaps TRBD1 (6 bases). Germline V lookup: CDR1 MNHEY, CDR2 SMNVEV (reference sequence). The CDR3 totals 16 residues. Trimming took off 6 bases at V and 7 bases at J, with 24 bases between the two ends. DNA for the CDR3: TGTGCCAGCAGCTCTGCGGGCGCCTCAGGGGAAGGTGGCTACACCTTC. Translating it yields CASSSAGASGEGGYTF.

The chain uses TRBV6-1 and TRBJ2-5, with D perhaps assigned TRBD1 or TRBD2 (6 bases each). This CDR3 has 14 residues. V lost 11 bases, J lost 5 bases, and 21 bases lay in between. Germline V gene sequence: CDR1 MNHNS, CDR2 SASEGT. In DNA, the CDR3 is TGTGCCGGGGGGCCGGGTTGGGTTCGGGAGACCCAGTACTTC. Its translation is CAGGPGWVRETQYF.